One and the same sample provided the 23 T cell receptor beta chains below, sequenced in a study of blood T cell repertoires in COVID-19. The assay was immunoSEQ multiplex PCR, and TCRdb's table has in-frame clones only and misses some. The data show tens of thousands of clones, with approximately 84% seen just once and 20% to 30% held by the top ten. The sequenced sample consisted of peripheral blood. These receptors all stem from a man aged 80 or over with active or convalescent COVID-19.

The V and J genes are TRBV28 and TRBJ2-7; a weak D match, TRBD2 (6 bases). Germline loops: CDR1 MDHEN, CDR2 SYDVKM. V gave up 8 bases and J gave up 3 bases, with 17 bases separating them. CDR3 length: 14 residues. CDR3 amino acids: CASCYRDSRYEQYF. The CDR3 nucleotides read TGTGCCAGCTGTTACCGGGACTCTCGCTACGAGCAGTACTTC.

The chain links TRBV10-3 to TRBJ1-1; tentatively, D is TRBD1 (5 bases). V gave up 2 bases and J gave up 4 bases, with 17 bases separating them. CDR1 is ENHRY and CDR2 is SYGVKD in the germline V gene. This CDR3 is built from 16 residues. CDR3: CAISEPPGRVGTEAFF. The CDR3 bases are TGTGCCATCAGTGAGCCCCCGGGCAGGGTAGGCACTGAAGCTTTCTTT.

V is TRBV2 and J is TRBJ1-4, with 9 bases matching TRBD1. Germline CDR1 reads SNHLY; CDR2 reads FYNNEI. This CDR3 has 14 residues. V was pared by 7 bases and J by 6 bases, with 6 bases of the junction left unmatched. The CDR3 region is CASTPGTGYEKLFF. CDR3 coding DNA: TGTGCCAGCACCCCCGGGACAGGGTATGAAAAACTGTTTTTT.

V gene TRBV7-6 combines with J gene TRBJ2-7; possible D gene TRBD2, 5 bases. This CDR3 region has 15 residues. Trimming shortened V by 5 bases and J by 3 bases, and 17 bases separated the two germline ends. In germline, CDR1 is SGHVS, CDR2 FNYEAQ. CDR3 nucleotides: TGTGCCAGCAGCCGCGGCGCGGGCCTTAGCTACGAGCAGTACTTC. It yields the protein CASSRGAGLSYEQYF.

This chain connects TRBV2 to TRBJ1-2; 8 positions match TRBD1. The CDR3 runs to 14 residues. Germline CDR1 is SNHLY and CDR2 is FYNNEI. The V gene end was trimmed by 7 bases and the J gene end by 4 bases; junction bases not matched to a gene: 8. This CDR3 is CASNDRGELYGYTF. For the CDR3, the DNA is TGTGCCAGCAACGACAGGGGCGAGCTCTATGGCTACACCTTC.

This rearrangement joins TRBV20-1 to TRBJ2-7; 10 nucleotides agree with TRBD1. This CDR3 region has 13 residues. J gave up 6 bases and V 5 bases, and 7 bases lay outside the gene matches. Germline V gene sequence: CDR1 DFQATT, CDR2 SNEGSKA (reference sequence). The CDR3 here is CSAGGTGEGEQYF. DNA of the CDR3: TGCAGTGCTGGTGGGACAGGGGAAGGCGAGCAGTACTTC.

The chain recombines TRBV29-1 with TRBJ1-5; TRBD1 is a possible D gene (6 bases). The V gene lost 6 bases and the J gene lost 3 bases, with 12 bases spanning the gap. The germline V gene encodes CDR1 SQVTM and CDR2 ANQGSEA. The CDR3 length is 13 residues. The CDR3 loop is CSVQQGPNQPQHF. CDR3 DNA sequence: TGCAGCGTCCAACAGGGACCCAATCAGCCCCAGCATTTT.

This chain joins TRBV19 and TRBJ1-4; TRBD1 is a possible D gene (6 bases). V lost 5 bases to trimming and J lost 8 bases, with 18 bases between them. The CDR3 consists of 15 residues. The germline CDR1 and CDR2 sequences are LNHDA and SQIVND (reference sequence). CDR3 in amino acids: CASSALTGGEEKLFF. The CDR3 coding sequence is TGTGCCAGTAGTGCCTTGACAGGTGGAGAAGAAAAACTGTTTTTT. Based on the CDR3 plus reference TRBV19 and TRBJ1-4, the full variable domain is DGGITQSPKYLFRKEGQNVTLSCEQNLNHDAMYWYRQDPGQGLRLIYYSQIVNDFQKGDIAEGYSVSREKKESFPLTVTSAQKNPTAFYLCASSALTGGEEKLFFGSGTQLSVL.

V gene TRBV30 combines with J gene TRBJ1-1, with 9 nucleotides matching TRBD1. The CDR3 has 15 amino acids. From germline, CDR1 is GTSNPN and CDR2 SVGIG (reference sequence). After removal of 3 bases from V and 6 bases from J, the junction contained 11 bases not matched to a gene. CDR3 protein: CAWRRPGTGFSEAFF. CDR3 DNA: TGTGCCTGGAGACGTCCCGGGACAGGGTTCTCTGAAGCTTTCTTT.

CDR3 amino acids: CSVEDLLTDTQYF. The CDR3 nucleotides are TGCAGCGTTGAAGATCTTCTTACAGATACGCAGTATTTT. This sequence joins TRBV29-1 and TRBJ2-3, with D unclear. Germline V gene lookup returns CDR1 SQVTM and CDR2 ANQGSEA. Trimming removed 0 bases from V and 3 bases from J, with 7 bases in between. This CDR3 has 13 residues.

The rearrangement uses TRBV3-1 (or the pseudogene TRBV3-2) and TRBJ1-4, with D maybe TRBD1 (6 bases). The CDR3 sequence is 14 residues long. Germline CDR1 reads LGHDT; CDR2 reads YNNKEL (reference sequence). Deletions cut 5 bases from V and 8 bases from J, with 15 bases between. As DNA, the CDR3 is TGTGCCAGCAGCTACGGACAGACGGGGGAAAAACTGTTTTTT. This gives the protein CASSYGQTGEKLFF.

The V call is TRBV5-1, the J call TRBJ2-1, with D possibly matching TRBD2 (6 bases). Germline loops: CDR1 SGHRS, CDR2 YFSETQ. The CDR3 length is 14 residues. The V end lost 4 bases, the J end lost 7 bases, and 15 bases lay between the germline ends. DNA for the CDR3: TGCGCCAGCAGCACACGGGGAGGAGCGAATGAGCAGTTCTTC. Translated: CASSTRGGANEQFF.

The chain recombines TRBV9 with TRBJ1-4, with 8 bases aligning to TRBD1. The germline V gene encodes CDR1 SGDLS and CDR2 YYNGEE. The CDR3 has 14 residues. Losses at the gene ends were 4 bases for V and 7 bases for J; bases not matched to a gene: 6. The CDR3 coding sequence is TGTGCCAGCAGCCCCGGACAGGGAGGTGAAAAACTGTTTTTT. Amino acids: CASSPGQGGEKLFF.

This sequence joins TRBV28 and TRBJ2-1, with a possible D match to TRBD2 (5 bases). The germline gives CDR1 MDHEN, CDR2 SYDVKM. This CDR3 has 15 amino acids. The V end lost 5 bases, the J end lost 2 bases, and 13 bases lay between the germline ends. CDR3 DNA: TGTGCCAGCAGTCTCCGGGGTGGAGCCTACAATGAGCAGTTCTTC. Translated, it gives CASSLRGGAYNEQFF.

The V and J genes are TRBV30 and TRBJ2-3; 7 bases are a match to TRBD2. This CDR3 has 15 amino acids. The V and J ends lost 1 base and 5 bases, in that order; junction bases with no gene match: 9. Germline V gives CDR1 GTSNPN, CDR2 SVGIG (reference sequence). This CDR3 reads CAWSGLGGTGDTQYF. The CDR3 coding sequence is TGTGCCTGGAGTGGGCTGGGGGGGACCGGAGATACGCAGTATTTT. Together with reference TRBV30 and TRBJ2-3, the CDR3 gives the full variable domain: SQTIHQWPATLVQPVGSPLSLECTVEGTSNPNLYWYRQAAGRGLQLLFYSVGIGQISSEVPQNLSASRPQDRQFILSSKKLLLSDSGFYLCAWSGLGGTGDTQYFGPGTRLTVL.

This chain connects TRBV11-3 to TRBJ2-2; TRBD2 matches at 7 bases. This CDR3 is built from 15 residues. The junction had 8 bases not matched to a gene; V was cut back by 5 bases and J by 5 bases. Germline CDR1 reads SGHNT; CDR2 reads YENEEA. The CDR3 sequence: CASSPGGGTTGELFF. In nucleotides, the CDR3 is TGTGCCAGCAGCCCTGGCGGGGGTACGACCGGGGAGCTGTTTTTT.

The chain couples TRBV5-1 to TRBJ2-2; 7 bases align to TRBD1. CDR1 and CDR2 from the germline V gene are SGHRS and YFSETQ. The CDR3 consists of 16 residues. V was clipped by 3 bases and J by 3 bases; unmatched bases: 8. CDR3 in amino acids: CASSSPQGTDTGELFF. CDR3 in DNA: TGCGCCAGCAGCTCCCCACAGGGGACGGACACCGGGGAGCTGTTTTTT.

This chain joins TRBV28 and TRBJ1-6, with TRBD1 identical over 11 bases. Per the germline V gene, CDR1 is MDHEN and CDR2 is SYDVKM. With V trimmed by 6 bases and J by 5 bases, 9 bases remained unmatched. This CDR3 is 17 amino acids long. The DNA for the CDR3 is TGTGCCAGCAGATCAATCGGGACAGGGGGTCATAATTCACCCCTCCACTTT. This sequence encodes CASRSIGTGGHNSPLHF. Full variable domain (remainder filled in from reference TRBV28 and TRBJ1-6): DVKVTQSSRYLVKRTGEKVFLECVQDMDHENMFWYRQDPGLGLRLIYFSYDVKMKEKGDIPEGYSVSREKKERFSLILESASTNQTSMYLCASRSIGTGGHNSPLHFGNGTRLTVT.

The chain employs TRBV6-1 and TRBJ2-7; D remains unclear. CDR1 is MNHNS and CDR2 is SASEGT in the germline V gene. The CDR3 runs 14 residues. The V end lost 2 bases, the J end lost 0 bases, and 8 bases lay between the germline ends. The CDR3 here is CASSEQRSSYEQYF. The CDR3 DNA follows: TGTGCCAGCAGTGAACAACGCAGCTCCTACGAGCAGTACTTC.

Only one count was recorded for this clone. The V gene is TRBV5-4, the J gene TRBJ1-6, with 9 nucleotides matching TRBD1. This CDR3 spans 14 amino acids. Germline V gene sequence: CDR1 SGHNT, CDR2 YYREEE (reference sequence). J lost 13 bases, V lost 0 bases, and 5 bases had no gene match. Here the CDR3 DNA reads TGTGCCAGCAGCTTGGGGGACAGGGCGTCTCCCCTCCACTTT. Translation: CASSLGDRASPLHF.

The chain uses TRBV7-6 and TRBJ2-7; 7 nucleotides match TRBD2. The V gene end was trimmed by 5 bases and the J gene end by 6 bases; junction bases not matched to a gene: 7. Germline assignment: CDR1 SGHVS and CDR2 FNYEAQ. The CDR3 is 13 amino acids. For the CDR3, the DNA is TGTGCCAGCAGCCCGACGACGGGGGGCGAGCAGTACTTC. Encoded protein: CASSPTTGGEQYF. Full variable domain (missing parts from reference TRBV7-6 and TRBJ2-7): GAGVSQSPRYKVTKRGQDVALRCDPISGHVSLYWYRQALGQGPEFLTYFNYEAQQDKSGLPNDRFSAERPEGSISTLTIQRTEQRDSAMYRCASSPTTGGEQYFGPGTRLTVT.

This clone was observed a handful of times. The chain employs TRBV7-2 and TRBJ1-6, with 8 bases identical to TRBD1. Germline V gene data show CDR1 as SGHTA and CDR2 as FQGNSA. This CDR3 contains 16 residues. J lost 1 base, V lost 6 bases, and 5 bases had no gene match. In DNA form, the CDR3 reads TGTGCCAGCAGGCCCCAGGGGGCGTCCTATAATTCACCCCTCCACTTT. It yields the protein CASRPQGASYNSPLHF.

This clone appeared a single time. The CDR3 sequence is CSASNTEAFF. CDR3 bases: TGCAGCGCCAGTAACACTGAAGCTTTCTTT. This chain links TRBV29-1 with TRBJ1-1; D is undetermined. CDR1 and CDR2 (germline): SQVTM, ANQGSEA. The CDR3 has 10 residues. Trimming took off 7 bases at V and 2 bases at J, with 5 bases between the two ends.